This TCR beta chain stems from a study of T cell responses to AZD1222 COVID-19 vaccine. General study points: White British ancestry dominated among donors, who included more females, and clonal diversity was possibly underestimated.

As concerns this clone: What it recognizes is unknown.

Using immunoSEQ multiplex PCR, the repertoire was profiled, and TCRdb retains in-frame clones only, with some absent. Here the sample spans approximately 50,000 clones, around nine tenths being singletons. The CDR3 consists of 12 residues. Germline V gene sequence: CDR1 SGHAT, CDR2 FQNNGV. V was cut by 6 bases and J by 4 bases, with 7 bases left in between. The starting material was peripheral blood, obtained 28 days after the second AZD1222 dose. The chain has TRBV11-2 and TRBJ2-1, with a weak D call TRBD1 (5 bases). This sequence was found in an adult who received the AZD1222 COVID-19 vaccine. This CDR3 is CASSDSYNEQFF. Here the CDR3 DNA reads TGTGCCAGCAGTGACAGTTACAATGAGCAGTTCTTC.